The rows below give T cell receptor beta chains drawn from one sample of a study of CD8 T cells in ankylosing spondylitis. TCRdb redid the calling of the 5' RACE reads with MiXCR, one entry per CDR3 protein. The sample lists about 140,000 distinct CDR3 sequences, approximately 7.4% occurring once. The sample was blood, either unsorted or a sorted T cell fraction (not recorded which). These receptors were obtained from a female donor with ankylosing spondylitis or in good health (not recorded which). Each CDR3 is given with its conserved first and last residue. The D gene is left open where the match is weak. Some rows have no size entry. The others give once, few or many, or a class for an expanded clone.

CDR3 DNA,CDR3 protein,V gene,D gene,clone size,J gene,CDR3 length
TGTGCCAGCAAGAGCCCCTACGAGCAGTACTTC,CASKSPYEQYF,TRBV28,-,few,TRBJ2-7,11
TGTGCCAGCACCCCACCGGGGCCCGGCGAGCAGTACTTC,CASTPPGPGEQYF,TRBV7-9,-,-,TRBJ2-7,13
TGTGCCAGCAGCTTCCAGGCTAGGCTCTACGAGCAGTACTTC,CASSFQARLYEQYF,TRBV11-2,-,few,TRBJ2-7,14
TGTGCCAGCAGTTTAGCGGGGCTGAGTGCTGAAGCTTTCTTT,CASSLAGLSAEAFF,TRBV28,-,many,TRBJ1-1,14
TGTGCCAGCAGGAGGGGGGTAAAGGACAATCAGCCCCAGCATTTT,CASRRGVKDNQPQHF,TRBV6-1,-,many,TRBJ1-5,15
TGCGCCAGCAGCCGAGGGGACAGACGCCAAGAGACCCAGTACTTC,CASSRGDRRQETQYF,TRBV5-1,TRBD1,many,TRBJ2-5,15
TGTGCCAGCAGTTTAGTGACAGGGGACTCACCCCTCCACTTT,CASSLVTGDSPLHF,TRBV12-3/TRBV12-4,TRBD1,many,TRBJ1-6,14
TGCGCCAGCAGCTTGGCCGGGACAGGGGGCGGTGGCTACACCTTC,CASSLAGTGGGGYTF,TRBV5-1,TRBD1,many,TRBJ1-2,15
TGCAGCGTTGACAGGCGCCTGGGGGGTCGTTGGACTGAAGCTTTCTTT,CSVDRRLGGRWTEAFF,TRBV29-1,-,many,TRBJ1-1,16
TGCGCCAGCAGCTCGAACAGTAACCGAGGGAGGGGCTACACCTTC,CASSSNSNRGRGYTF,TRBV5-1,-,few,TRBJ1-2,15
TGTGCCAGCAGCGCGGACACTTATCAGCCCCAGCATTTT,CASSADTYQPQHF,TRBV9,-,many,TRBJ1-5,13
TGTGCCAGCAGACTAGATTCGATTAACACCGGGGAGCTGTTTTTT,CASRLDSINTGELFF,TRBV6-4,-,many,TRBJ2-2,15
TGTGCCAGCAGCTTAACCCCGAAAGATACGCAGTATTTT,CASSLTPKDTQYF,TRBV11-2,-,many,TRBJ2-3,13
TGTGCCAGCAGTCCGAACTATGGCTACACCTTC,CASSPNYGYTF,TRBV14,-,-,TRBJ1-2,11
TGCGCCAGCAGCCCCATCTCTGGTCCCGGGGAGCTGTTTTTT,CASSPISGPGELFF,TRBV4-1,-,many,TRBJ2-2,14
TGTGCCAGCACCAATGTTGATACGCAGTATTTT,CASTNVDTQYF,TRBV7-2,-,-,TRBJ2-3,11
TGTGCCAGCAGCCGAACCGGGACAGGGGTTGATAATGAGCAGTTCTTC,CASSRTGTGVDNEQFF,TRBV6-1,TRBD1,many,TRBJ2-1,16
TGTGCCAGCAGTTTAGCGGGTCGAAACTACGAGCAGTACTTC,CASSLAGRNYEQYF,TRBV12-3/TRBV12-4,-,many,TRBJ2-7,14
TGTGCCAGCAGCACCGGGACAGATCAAGAGACCCAGTACTTC,CASSTGTDQETQYF,TRBV7-6,TRBD1,-,TRBJ2-5,14
TGCAGTGCTAGAGTGAAGGTCCCGGCTGGGGCCAACGTCCTGACTTTC,CSARVKVPAGANVLTF,TRBV20-1,-,many,TRBJ2-6,16
TGTGCCAGCAGTTTAGGGATCCGATTGAACGGCTACACCTTC,CASSLGIRLNGYTF,TRBV12-3/TRBV12-4,-,many,TRBJ1-2,14
TGTGCCAGCAGTTACCACCCCAGGGGAGGCGAAAAACTGTTTTTT,CASSYHPRGGEKLFF,TRBV6-5,-,many,TRBJ1-4,15
TGTGCCAGCAGTTTAGGGCAGAATTACAATGAGCAGTTCTTC,CASSLGQNYNEQFF,TRBV12-3/TRBV12-4,-,many,TRBJ2-1,14
TGCAGCGTTATGACAGGCCAGAACACTGAAGCTTTCTTT,CSVMTGQNTEAFF,TRBV29-1,-,many,TRBJ1-1,13
TGTGCCAGTAGTACGACAGGGAACACTGAAGCTTTCTTT,CASSTTGNTEAFF,TRBV19,-,once,TRBJ1-1,13
TGCGCCAGCAGCGTGGGGGTTAAGACTGCTAACTATGGCTACACCTTC,CASSVGVKTANYGYTF,TRBV5-1,-,-,TRBJ1-2,16
TGCGCCAGCAGCTTGGATGGGGTAGGGACCCAGTACTTC,CASSLDGVGTQYF,TRBV5-1,-,many,TRBJ2-5,13
TGTGCCAGCTCACCCTCCGGAACTAACTATGGCTACACCTTC,CASSPSGTNYGYTF,TRBV18,-,few,TRBJ1-2,14
TGTGCCAGTAGTATTGCGGCAGCCATGAACACTGAAGCTTTCTTT,CASSIAAAMNTEAFF,TRBV19,-,many,TRBJ1-1,15
TGCAGCGTTTCGACCGATAATACCTACAATGAGCAGTTCTTC,CSVSTDNTYNEQFF,TRBV29-1,-,many,TRBJ2-1,14
TGTGCCAGCAGCCAAGGTCCACCCCTGGGGGGAAACACCATATATTTT,CASSQGPPLGGNTIYF,TRBV3-1,-,many,TRBJ1-3,16
TGTGCCAGCAGTTTAATTCTAGGAGGGGCACAGAATGAAAAACTGTTTTTT,CASSLILGGAQNEKLFF,TRBV12-3/TRBV12-4,-,many,TRBJ1-4,17
TGTGCCACCAAAGATCAGAGGTACGAGCAGTACTTC,CATKDQRYEQYF,TRBV10-3,-,many,TRBJ2-7,12
TGCGCCAGCAGCCAAGTTCAAATTGCAACTAATGAAAAACTGTTTTTT,CASSQVQIATNEKLFF,TRBV4-1,-,-,TRBJ1-4,16
TGCGCCACCAGCCAGACCGGGACCACGAAGGGAAACATTCAGTACTTC,CATSQTGTTKGNIQYF,TRBV4-1,-,-,TRBJ2-4,16